This T cell receptor (beta chain) originates from a study of CD8 T cells in ankylosing spondylitis. TCRdb called the 5' RACE reads again in MiXCR, with one record for every CDR3 protein. Altogether about 240,000 distinct CDR3 sequences are present, approximately 11% being singletons, with the ten largest covering under 7%. The V end was cut by 1 base, the J end by 2 bases, with 6 bases between. Germline V gives CDR1 SGHRS, CDR2 YFSETQ. The CDR3 covers 14 residues. This clonotype was detected ten times or more. This TCR was recovered from a male donor with ankylosing spondylitis or in good health (not recorded which). The sequencing input was blood, either unsorted or a sorted T cell fraction (not recorded which). The V gene is TRBV5-1, the J gene TRBJ2-2; D unclear. CDR3 DNA sequence: TGCGCCAGCAGCTTGACTTTTAACACCGGGGAGCTGTTTTTT. Its protein product is CASSLTFNTGELFF.